The source of this T cell receptor (beta chain) is a study of Siglec-9 on CD8 T cells in melanoma. Study-wide findings and caveats: In melanoma tumors, a Siglec-9-marked effector memory CD8+ subset reportedly appeared to accumulate.

Germline V gene sequence: CDR1 SGHDT, CDR2 YYEEEE. The CDR3 consists of 13 residues. Losses at the gene ends were 2 bases for V and 8 bases for J; bases not matched to a gene: 6. Generated by immunoSEQ multiplex PCR, the TCRdb table keeps only in-frame clones and is missing some. The data contain 25,000 to 30,000 clones, about 80% of them seen just once; the ten biggest clones take up 5.8%. Note on this clone: The antigen is undetermined.

This TCR was recovered from a human donor in good health. Sequenced: Siglec-9- CD8+ T cells sorted from blood. The chain couples TRBV5-6 to TRBJ1-2; 7 bases are shared with TRBD1. Here the CDR3 reads CASSFTSGGGYTF. The CDR3 DNA reads as TGTGCCAGCAGCTTTACGTCAGGGGGAGGCTACACCTTC.